This T cell receptor (beta chain) derives from a study of blood T cell repertoires in COVID-19. The table came from immunoSEQ multiplex PCR; TCRdb's copy has only in-frame clones and leaves some out. The sample shows 210,000 or so clones, more than 70% of them seen only once. Deletions cut 4 bases from V and 3 bases from J, with 24 bases between. The CDR3 is 18 residues long. CDR1 SEHNR and CDR2 FQNEAQ come from the germline V gene (reference sequence). The specimen sequenced was peripheral blood. This clonotype was obtained from an older woman with acute or convalescent COVID-19. The chain uses TRBV7-9 and TRBJ2-5; D possibly corresponds to TRBD2 (6 bases). The CDR3 region is CASSYARVGRGWEETQYF. CDR3 nucleotide sequence: TGTGCCAGCAGCTACGCCAGGGTTGGCCGGGGGTGGGAAGAGACCCAGTACTTC.